A selection of T cell receptor beta chains follows, all from one sample in a study of vaccination and CD4 T cells after COVID-19. TCRdb independently ran MiXCR on the PCR reads; one entry per CDR3 protein. Among approximately 40,000 distinct CDR3 sequences listed, about 35% were seen once. The sample here was CD4+ T cells from blood, taken about 7 months after SARS-CoV-2 vaccination. These receptors were obtained from a human donor who had recovered from COVID-19. Both conserved end residues are part of each CDR3. The D gene is left open where the match is weak. Only some rows state a clone size, as once, few, many or a class for expanded clones.

d_call,v_call,clone_size,j_call,cdr3_nt,cdr3_aa
.,TRBV20-1,few,TRBJ1-1,TGCAGTGCTAGACGCGGTGAAACTGAAGCTTTCTTT,CSARRGETEAFF
.,TRBV7-2,.,TRBJ1-1,TGTGCCAGCAGCTCCAGGGTGGGCACTGAAGCTTTCTTT,CASSSRVGTEAFF
.,TRBV27,.,TRBJ2-1,TGTGCCAGCAGTTTATTTCCAGGCGGTGAGCAGTTCTTC,CASSLFPGGEQFF
TRBD2,TRBV6-4,.,TRBJ2-3,TGTGCCAGCAGTGAGGGGACTAGCGGGAGTACAGATACGCAGTATTTT,CASSEGTSGSTDTQYF
TRBD1,TRBV20-1,.,TRBJ1-2,TGCAGTGCTGGCTGGGACAGGGTGGGAGGCTACACCTTC,CSAGWDRVGGYTF
TRBD2,TRBV20-1,.,TRBJ2-7,TGCAGTGCCCCGAGGCCTAGCGGGAGCCCCAACCCCTACGAGCAGTACTTC,CSAPRPSGSPNPYEQYF
.,TRBV7-8,few,TRBJ1-2,TGTGCCAGCAGCGTCGGGATTGGCTATGGCTACACCTTC,CASSVGIGYGYTF
.,TRBV7-3,few,TRBJ2-7,TGTGCCAGCAGCTTCCAGGGAGGTGAGCAGTACTTC,CASSFQGGEQYF
.,TRBV28,.,TRBJ1-6,TGTGCCAGCACTCCCACTGTCGTGTTCGGGAATTCACCCCTCCACTTT,CASTPTVVFGNSPLHF
.,TRBV5-1,.,TRBJ1-2,TGCGCCAGCAGACCGGACGGATACTATGGCTACACCTTC,CASRPDGYYGYTF
TRBD2,TRBV28,.,TRBJ2-3,TGTGCCAGCAGTTTATACGCGGGAGTCCTCACAGATACGCAGTATTTT,CASSLYAGVLTDTQYF
TRBD2,TRBV25-1,.,TRBJ2-1,TGTGCCAGCAGGGCAGGGAAACTAGCGGGGTGGGATGAGCAGTTCTTC,CASRAGKLAGWDEQFF
TRBD1,TRBV7-9,.,TRBJ2-5,TGTGCCAGCAGCTTGATCGCTACAGGGGAAGAGACCCAGTACTTC,CASSLIATGEETQYF
.,TRBV7-4,.,TRBJ2-3,TGTGCCAGCAGCTTGTTGTGCACGATAACCGCAGATACGCAGTATTTT,CASSLLCTITADTQYF
.,TRBV20-1,.,TRBJ2-1,TGCAGTGCTAGACAGTCGGCTAGGCAGATGAATGAGCAGTTCTTC,CSARQSARQMNEQFF
TRBD2,TRBV20-1,.,TRBJ2-1,TGCAGTGCTAGGCTTACAGCGGGAGGCATCTTGGGCTACAATGAGCAGTTCTTC,CSARLTAGGILGYNEQFF
TRBD2,TRBV7-8,.,TRBJ2-5,TGTGCCAGCAGTCTCAGCGGGGGGCAAGAGACCCAGTACTTC,CASSLSGGQETQYF
.,TRBV7-3,few,TRBJ1-1,TGTGCCAGCAGGTTCGGGGGAGGCACTGAAGCTTTCTTT,CASRFGGGTEAFF
TRBD1,TRBV27,.,TRBJ2-7,TGTGCCAGCAGGTACGGAATGGGGGGACAGGTATTCCCCTACGAGCAGTACTTC,CASRYGMGGQVFPYEQYF
TRBD2,TRBV7-2,few,TRBJ2-3,TGTGCCAGCAGCTTATTTCCATTGGAGCGGGAGCCAGATACGCAGTATTTT,CASSLFPLEREPDTQYF
TRBD2,TRBV19,.,TRBJ2-1,TGTGCCAGTTCCCAGACTAGCGGGACTAACAATGAGCAGTTCTTC,CASSQTSGTNNEQFF
.,TRBV6-1,.,TRBJ2-2,TGTGCCAGCAGCCCCCGACTGGAGGGTGCCGGGGAGCTGTTTTTT,CASSPRLEGAGELFF
.,TRBV20-1,.,TRBJ1-6,TGCAGTGCTGAAACTCAGCGCCAGGGTGGATTCTCACCCCTCCACTTT,CSAETQRQGGFSPLHF
TRBD2,TRBV7-9,few,TRBJ2-7,TGTGCCAGCAGTGGGACTAGGGCCTACGAGCAGTACTTC,CASSGTRAYEQYF
.,TRBV6-2/TRBV6-3,few,TRBJ1-5,TGTGCCAGCAGCCCCGACAGATATCAGCCCCAGCATTTT,CASSPDRYQPQHF
.,TRBV27,few,TRBJ2-1,TGTGCCACCAGTCAAATAGGTGAGCAGTTCTTC,CATSQIGEQFF
TRBD2,TRBV10-3,.,TRBJ2-1,TGTGCCAGCAGATATCTACCGGGACTAGCGGGATCCTACAATGAGCAGTTCTTC,CASRYLPGLAGSYNEQFF
.,TRBV28,few,TRBJ2-1,TGTGCCAGCGAAGTCGGTCTTGAGCAGTTCTTC,CASEVGLEQFF
.,TRBV20-1,once,TRBJ2-1,TGCAGTGCTAAACAGGGGTCGGGAGACAATGAGCAGTTCTTC,CSAKQGSGDNEQFF
.,TRBV20-1,.,TRBJ2-7,TGCAGTGCTAGTGACCCCTTTGAAATCTACGAGCAGTACTTC,CSASDPFEIYEQYF
TRBD2,TRBV6-5,medium-sized,TRBJ2-7,TGTGCCAGCAGTTATGCCGCGGGAGGGAGCTACGAGCAGTACTTC,CASSYAAGGSYEQYF
TRBD2,TRBV23-1,.,TRBJ2-7,TGCGCCAGCAGTCGGCTAGCGGGAGTGGGCCCCTACGAGCAGTACTTC,CASSRLAGVGPYEQYF
TRBD2,TRBV2,.,TRBJ2-1,TGTGCCAGCAGTGAAGGGGTGGTAGCGGGAGGCAATGAGCAGTTCTTC,CASSEGVVAGGNEQFF
.,TRBV6-2/TRBV6-3,.,TRBJ1-5,TGTGCCAGCAGTTACCCTCGGCACTCGATGGGCAATCAGCCCCAGCATTTT,CASSYPRHSMGNQPQHF
.,TRBV6-1,.,TRBJ1-2,TGTGCCAGCAGTGAGAATACCATGAAGTACTATGGCTACACCTTC,CASSENTMKYYGYTF
.,TRBV7-3,.,TRBJ2-1,.,CASSLNLAGGVQYFGPGNEQFF
.,TRBV15,few,TRBJ1-6,TGTGCCACCAGCATGGGGGTGGGCGCCGATTCACCCCTCCACTTT,CATSMGVGADSPLHF
.,TRBV10-3,.,TRBJ2-5,TGTGCCATCAGTTCTTACGGAGGGGAGACCCAGTACTTC,CAISSYGGETQYF